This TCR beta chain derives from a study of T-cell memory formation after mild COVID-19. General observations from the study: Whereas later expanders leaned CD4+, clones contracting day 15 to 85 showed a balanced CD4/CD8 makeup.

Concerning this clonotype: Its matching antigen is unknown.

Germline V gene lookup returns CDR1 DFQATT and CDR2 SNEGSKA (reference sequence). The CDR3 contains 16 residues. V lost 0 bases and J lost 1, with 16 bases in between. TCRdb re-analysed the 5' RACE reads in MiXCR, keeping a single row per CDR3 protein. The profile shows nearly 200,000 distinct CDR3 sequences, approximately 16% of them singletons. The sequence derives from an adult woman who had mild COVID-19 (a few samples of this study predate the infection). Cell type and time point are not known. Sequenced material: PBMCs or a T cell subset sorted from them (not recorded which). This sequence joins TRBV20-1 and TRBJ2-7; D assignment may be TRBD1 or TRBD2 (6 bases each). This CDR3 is CSARELGAGQSYEQYF. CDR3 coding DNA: TGCAGTGCTAGAGAGTTAGGGGCGGGACAATCCTACGAGCAGTACTTC.